This T cell receptor beta chain originates from a study of blood T cell repertoires in COVID-19. The CDR3 is made up of 16 amino acids. From germline, CDR1 is SGHTA and CDR2 FQGNSA. This clone was seen more than once but under ten times. One junction end disagrees with the germline gene, perhaps due to a read error. Authors' processing steps: Estimates of nucleated cell counts were drawn from the amplification of reference gene primers. Measured with immunoSEQ multiplex PCR; TCRdb has only the in-frame clones, and not every one. Clone size and the V and J calls come from that table; the DNA yielded D and trimming. The table lists about 110,000 clones, approximately 86% of them singletons.

The sequencing sample was made of peripheral blood. The rearrangement uses TRBV7-2 and TRBJ1-5, with TRBD1 matching over 8 bases. The clonotype was recovered from a man aged 35-49 years with acute or convalescent COVID-19. The CDR3 nucleotides are TGTGCCAGCAGCTCCACAGGGGGGCTCACCAATCGGCCCCAGCATTTT. Protein sequence: CASSSTGGLTNRPQHF.